The rows below give T cell receptor beta chains drawn from one sample of a study of tumor-infiltrating lymphocytes in primary liver carcinoma. One entry per CDR3 protein results from TCRdb running MiXCR on the multiplex PCR reads. The repertoire holds roughly 48,000 distinct CDR3 sequences, with 70% to 85% as singletons. Material for sequencing was liver tumor tissue from sampling region 3. The receptors were gathered from a man in his forties or fifties with primary liver carcinoma and hepatitis B virus infection. Each CDR3 is given without its conserved first and last residue. The order of the fields is V gene, CDR3 protein.

TRBV29-1,SVGDFRLPVNNEQF
TRBV9,ASSSPTGPNTGELF
TRBV11-2,ASSFDRDRVGAAELF
TRBV29-1,SVEGQDPNNEQF
TRBV6-1,AISEKAVEQY
TRBV4-1,ANSRGQGTGELF
TRBV6-6,GSSYSGISVGEQY
TRBV10-1,ASSLSGDAYNEQF
TRBV19,ASSTGTALGAF
TRBV6-5,ASSYGGGLGVQY
TRBV10-3,AISESGHRSATTYGYT
TRBV11-2,ASSLRDRGISPLH
TRBV12-3/TRBV12-4,ASKLTDSDEKLF
TRBV6-5,ACSPEGLAAHYEQY
TRBV6-2/TRBV6-3,ASRYYGQWLENQPHH
TRBV6-7,ASSSRGRLYGYT
TRBV11-2,ASSIRAADTQY
TRBV4-1,ASSPEGRNPPLH
TRBV29-1,SVVGQGPVNEQF
TRBV12-3/TRBV12-4,ASSLVAPVTNVLT
TRBV12-3/TRBV12-4,ANSSPEGGIDTQY
TRBV29-1,SVNAVDTDTQF
TRBV28,ASSRGDLGQSQH
TRBV6-1,ASSASTGVNHQETQY
TRBV11-2,ASSLSVGLTGGGYDQY
TRBV4-2,ASSQDQRNTETF
TRBV14,TSCPSTDTQY
TRBV11-2,ASSFDRDRVDTGELL
TRBV4-1,ASSQESKYIQF
TRBV11-2,TSSLSVGISYVKY
TRBV5-4,ASSWGQGVTYEQY
TRBV12-3/TRBV12-4,ASRTTDTHY
TRBV6-7,AQHQSWTHLGEQF
TRBV28,ASSLDPWTGLGAYEQY
TRBV2,ASRGGVSGGKNKQF
TRBV6-6,ASSSSGLTGGPGEQY
TRBV14,ASSPFYNEQF
TRBV6-6,ASSYFLRAPKWNSPPH
TRBV20-1,SARAGQGLYNEQF
TRBV12-3/TRBV12-4,ASSLMLTRELF
TRBV12-3/TRBV12-4,AGNSRQGTSTGELF
TRBV4-1,ASSPHGGGTDTQY
TRBV5-4,ASSSELATDTQY
TRBV7-8,ASSGLAGVSFYEQY
TRBV4-1,ASSQVYGTRGTDTQY
TRBV6-2/TRBV6-3,ASSPYSQGQGAYEQH
TRBV11-2,AICFDPRRAGSYNEQF
TRBV7-3,AGSLTGGWSDTQY
TRBV6-1,ASSENGKEGSS
TRBV10-1,ASSESSVSADTQY
TRBV11-2,AGSLGLCNDQF
TRBV2,ASRGFYYGYT
TRBV11-2,ASTNRQGWTGELF
TRBV6-1,ASSGYGGSTDTQY
TRBV6-5,TSSPTSGRNDNEQF
TRBV11-2,ASSPLSIPGYT